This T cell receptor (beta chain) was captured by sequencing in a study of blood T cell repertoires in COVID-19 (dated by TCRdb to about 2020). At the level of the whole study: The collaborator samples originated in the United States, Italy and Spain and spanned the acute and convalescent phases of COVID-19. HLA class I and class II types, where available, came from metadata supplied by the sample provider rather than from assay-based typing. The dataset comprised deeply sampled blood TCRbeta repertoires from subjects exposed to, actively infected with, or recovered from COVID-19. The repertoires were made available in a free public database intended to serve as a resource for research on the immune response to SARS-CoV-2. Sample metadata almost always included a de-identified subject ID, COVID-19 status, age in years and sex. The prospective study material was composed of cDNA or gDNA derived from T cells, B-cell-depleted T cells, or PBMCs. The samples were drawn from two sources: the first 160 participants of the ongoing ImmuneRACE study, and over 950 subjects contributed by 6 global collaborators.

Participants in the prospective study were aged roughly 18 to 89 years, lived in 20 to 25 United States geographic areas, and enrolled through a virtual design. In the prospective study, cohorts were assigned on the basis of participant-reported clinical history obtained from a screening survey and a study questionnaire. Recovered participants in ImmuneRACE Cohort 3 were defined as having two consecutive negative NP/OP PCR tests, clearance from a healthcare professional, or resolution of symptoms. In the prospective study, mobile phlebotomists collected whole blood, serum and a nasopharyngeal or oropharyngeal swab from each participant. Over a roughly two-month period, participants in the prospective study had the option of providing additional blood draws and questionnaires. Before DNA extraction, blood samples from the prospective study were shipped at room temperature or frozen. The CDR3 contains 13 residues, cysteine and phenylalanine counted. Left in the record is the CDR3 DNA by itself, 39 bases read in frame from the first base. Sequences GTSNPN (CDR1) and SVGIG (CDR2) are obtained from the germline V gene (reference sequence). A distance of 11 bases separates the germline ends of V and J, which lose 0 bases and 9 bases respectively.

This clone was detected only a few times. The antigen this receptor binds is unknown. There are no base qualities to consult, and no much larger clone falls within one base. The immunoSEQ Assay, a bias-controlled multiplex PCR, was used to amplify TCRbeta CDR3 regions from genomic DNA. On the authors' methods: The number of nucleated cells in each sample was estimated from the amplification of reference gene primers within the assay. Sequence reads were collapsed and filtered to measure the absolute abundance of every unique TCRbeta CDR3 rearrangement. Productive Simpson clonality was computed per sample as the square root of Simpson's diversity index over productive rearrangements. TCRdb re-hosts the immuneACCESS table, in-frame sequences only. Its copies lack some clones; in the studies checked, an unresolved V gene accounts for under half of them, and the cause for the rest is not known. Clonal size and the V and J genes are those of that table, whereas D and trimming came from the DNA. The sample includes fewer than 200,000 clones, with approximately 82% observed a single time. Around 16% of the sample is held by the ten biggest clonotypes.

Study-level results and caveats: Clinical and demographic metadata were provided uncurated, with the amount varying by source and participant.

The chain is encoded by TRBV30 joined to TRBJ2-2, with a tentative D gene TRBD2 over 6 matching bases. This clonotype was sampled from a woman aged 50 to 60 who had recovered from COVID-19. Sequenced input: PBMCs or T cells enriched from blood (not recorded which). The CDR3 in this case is CAWSVLARRELFF. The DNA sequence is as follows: TGTGCCTGGAGTGTACTAGCTCGTCGGGAGCTGTTTTTT.